These T cell receptor beta chains were read from a single sample in a study of T-cell memory formation after mild COVID-19. TCRdb redid the calling of the 5' RACE reads with MiXCR, one entry per CDR3 protein. This table has about 270,000 distinct CDR3 sequences, approximately 16% appearing once. Sequencing used PBMCs or a T cell subset sorted from them (not recorded which). These receptors all stem from a man younger than 30 who had mild COVID-19 (a few samples of this study predate the infection). Cell type and time point are not known. Each CDR3 is given with its conserved first and last residue.

j_gene: TRBJ2-1
v_gene: TRBV7-9
CDR3aa: CASSLDPGLADNEQFF

j_gene: TRBJ1-4
v_gene: TRBV7-9
CDR3aa: CASSFVTNEKLFF

j_gene: TRBJ1-2
v_gene: TRBV6-6
CDR3aa: CASSYVVLGGYTF

j_gene: TRBJ2-1
v_gene: TRBV6-2/TRBV6-3
CDR3aa: CASSYPLVRVWNEQFF

j_gene: TRBJ1-1
v_gene: TRBV6-5
CDR3aa: CATGVGTEAFF

j_gene: TRBJ2-3
v_gene: TRBV20-1
CDR3aa: CSARDWRGKTDTQYF

j_gene: TRBJ1-2
v_gene: TRBV19
CDR3aa: CASSDRKRDGYTF

j_gene: TRBJ2-2
v_gene: TRBV11-2
CDR3aa: CASSRYSGERTGELFF

j_gene: TRBJ2-2
v_gene: TRBV20-1
CDR3aa: CSARVIGGGTGELFF

j_gene: TRBJ2-7
v_gene: TRBV13
CDR3aa: CASSPQTEPYEQYF

j_gene: TRBJ1-5
v_gene: TRBV6-6
CDR3aa: CASSFDPFNQPQHF

j_gene: TRBJ2-7
v_gene: TRBV18
CDR3aa: CASSPLLEQYF

j_gene: TRBJ2-5
v_gene: TRBV6-5
CDR3aa: CASCGSGMGTQYF

j_gene: TRBJ2-3
v_gene: TRBV29-1
CDR3aa: CSALTDADTQYF

j_gene: TRBJ2-5
v_gene: TRBV6-5
CDR3aa: CASSFRPQETQYF

j_gene: TRBJ2-5
v_gene: TRBV12-3/TRBV12-4
CDR3aa: CASSLLWETQYF

j_gene: TRBJ2-3
v_gene: TRBV29-1
CDR3aa: CSVEEQAGAGDTQYF

j_gene: TRBJ2-1
v_gene: TRBV24-1
CDR3aa: CATSAEGQGGSYNEQFF

j_gene: TRBJ2-5
v_gene: TRBV5-1
CDR3aa: CASSLGRSEETQYF

j_gene: TRBJ2-4
v_gene: TRBV28
CDR3aa: CASSFRPPGLAGVGKNIQYF

j_gene: TRBJ1-2
v_gene: TRBV7-8
CDR3aa: CASSLAPQGSGYTF

j_gene: TRBJ2-3
v_gene: TRBV12-5
CDR3aa: CASVLNRGRPDTQYF

j_gene: TRBJ1-2
v_gene: TRBV6-6
CDR3aa: CASTPDRGNYGYTF

j_gene: TRBJ2-1
v_gene: TRBV15
CDR3aa: CATRDGTIYNEQFF

j_gene: TRBJ1-3
v_gene: TRBV5-1
CDR3aa: CASSRGSSGSGNTIYF

j_gene: TRBJ2-1
v_gene: TRBV2
CDR3aa: CASGPFGVEQFF

j_gene: TRBJ1-1
v_gene: TRBV7-9
CDR3aa: CASSLLTGVITEAFF

j_gene: TRBJ1-6
v_gene: TRBV3-1
CDR3aa: CASSLTDNSPLHF

j_gene: TRBJ1-3
v_gene: TRBV4-3
CDR3aa: CASSHGGTGNTIYF

j_gene: TRBJ1-4
v_gene: TRBV20-1
CDR3aa: CSARDQEWTTAEKLFF

j_gene: TRBJ1-1
v_gene: TRBV5-1
CDR3aa: CASSLARASMNTEAFF

j_gene: TRBJ1-3
v_gene: TRBV12-3/TRBV12-4
CDR3aa: CASSSPQGTGNTIYF